What follows is one T cell receptor beta chain and its context. These data originate in a study of blood T cell repertoires in COVID-19. The CDR3 contains 16 residues. The V and J ends lost 3 bases and 2 bases respectively, with 16 bases between them. CDR1 KGHSH and CDR2 LQKENI come from the germline V gene. Original analysis: Estimation of nucleated cell counts relied on the amplification of reference gene primers. Assay used: immunoSEQ multiplex PCR; TCRdb lists only in-frame clones, some missing. V, J and clone size derive from that table, while D and trimming were established from the DNA sequence. The data show some 220,000 clones, approximately 85% seen once.

The clonotype originates from a man aged 50-59 years with COVID-19, enrolled during active disease. The sequencing input was peripheral blood. The rearrangement uses TRBV18 and TRBJ1-2; tentatively, D is TRBD1 (5 bases). CDR3 coding DNA: TGTGCCAGCTCACCGTCGGGAGTCAGGGCGAACTATGGCTACACCTTC. This sequence encodes CASSPSGVRANYGYTF.